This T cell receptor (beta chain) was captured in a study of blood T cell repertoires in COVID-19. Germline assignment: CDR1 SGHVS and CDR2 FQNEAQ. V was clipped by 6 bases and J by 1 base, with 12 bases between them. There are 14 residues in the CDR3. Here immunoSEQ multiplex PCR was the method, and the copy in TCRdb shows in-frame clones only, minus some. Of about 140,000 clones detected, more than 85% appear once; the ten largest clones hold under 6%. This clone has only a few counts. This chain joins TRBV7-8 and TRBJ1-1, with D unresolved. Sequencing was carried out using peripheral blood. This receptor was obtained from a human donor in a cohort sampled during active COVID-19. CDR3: CASREGLKNTEAFF. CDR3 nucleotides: TGTGCCAGCAGGGAAGGACTTAAGAACACTGAAGCTTTCTTT.